The 18 T cell receptor beta chains listed next were all sequenced from one sample in a study of blood T cell repertoires in COVID-19. Profiling relied on immunoSEQ multiplex PCR, and the TCRdb table lists in-frame clones only, not all of them. The sample records roughly 200,000 clones, over 85% being singletons. The material sequenced was PBMCs or T cells enriched from blood (not recorded which). These receptors originate from a young woman with acute COVID-19.

This clone came up a few times. The J gene is TRBJ1-1, the V gene TRBV4-1; 9 bases agree with TRBD1. In germline, CDR1 is MGHRA, CDR2 YSYEKL. The CDR3 spans 13 residues. Trimming at V came to 3 bases and at J to 12 bases, leaving 8 bases not matched to a gene. The CDR3 is CASSHAGTGLSFF. DNA for the CDR3: TGCGCCAGCAGCCACGCCGGGACAGGGTTGTCTTTCTTT.

A single count supports this clone. This sequence joins TRBV6-5 and TRBJ2-7; the match to TRBD2 covers 7 bases. The germline V gene encodes CDR1 MNHEY and CDR2 SVGAGI. V trimming: 6 bases; J trimming: 3 bases; junction bases outside the gene matches: 5. This CDR3 has 13 residues. DNA for the CDR3: TGTGCCAGCAGCACCGGGACTAACTACGAGCAGTACTTC. Its protein product is CASSTGTNYEQYF.

This clone was counted a few times. The same CDR3 also results from other DNA sequences found in this sample. The chain recombines TRBV7-8 with TRBJ1-6; a weak D match, TRBD1 (5 bases). The CDR3 contains 15 residues. Trimming stripped 2 bases from V and 7 bases from J, with 12 bases between. Per the germline V gene, CDR1 is SGHVS and CDR2 is FQNEAQ. CDR3 in amino acids: CASSLYDSPNSPLHF. The DNA of the CDR3 is TGTGCCAGCAGCTTATACGACAGTCCCAATTCACCCCTCCACTTT.

CDR3: CASSWREGNYGYTF. Written as DNA, the CDR3 is TGTGCCAGCAGTTGGAGGGAGGGGAACTATGGCTACACCTTC. The chain employs TRBV6-2 or TRBV6-3 and TRBJ1-2; D is perhaps TRBD1 (5 bases). Germline CDR1 MNHEY, CDR2 SVGEGT. The CDR3 runs to 14 residues. Trimming took 4 bases from V and 2 from J, leaving 11 bases between them.

This clone has a handful of counts. The gene calls are TRBV21-1 and TRBJ2-7; the DNA was not compared with TRBD1, the D call given in the table. TRBV21-1 is labeled a pseudogene. This CDR3 is built from 16 residues. CDR3 region: CASSKLSQGLSYEQYF. The CDR3 DNA reads as TGTGCCAGCAGCAAACTATCACAGGGATTGTCCTACGAGCAGTACTTC.

The rearrangement uses TRBV10-2 and TRBJ1-2, with 10 bases that match TRBD1. The V gene's germline CDR1 is WSHSY and CDR2 SAAADI. The CDR3 sequence is 14 residues long. With V trimmed by 7 bases and J by 0 bases, 2 bases remained unmatched. The CDR3 DNA reads as TGCGCCAGCACCGGACAGGGGGCTAACTATGGCTACACCTTC. Translating it yields CASTGQGANYGYTF.

V usage is TRBV13 and J usage is TRBJ1-1, with 7 bases fitting TRBD1. V gave up 1 base and J gave up 3 bases; unmatched junction bases: 2. The CDR3 sequence is 14 residues long. Germline CDR1 is PRHDT and CDR2 is FYEKMQ (reference sequence). The CDR3 DNA sequence: TGTGCCAGCAGCTTAGACAGGGGTGACACTGAAGCTTTCTTT. Translated: CASSLDRGDTEAFF.

This chain joins TRBV7-3 and TRBJ2-2, with D tentatively TRBD2 (6 bases). The V gene lost 2 bases and the J gene lost 3 bases, with 13 bases spanning the gap. Germline V CDR1 and CDR2: SGHTA, FQGTGA. This CDR3 region has 16 residues. The CDR3 sequence is CASSLAIGGDTGELFF. CDR3 nucleotides: TGTGCCAGCAGCTTAGCAATCGGGGGAGACACCGGGGAGCTGTTTTTT.

The chain couples TRBV19 to TRBJ1-6; tentatively, D is TRBD1 (5 bases). Germline CDR1 is LNHDA and CDR2 is SQIVND (reference sequence). The CDR3 has 13 amino acids. V was shortened by 7 bases and J by 4 bases, with 8 bases between the two germline ends. The CDR3 bases are TGTGCCAGTACAGGGAATTATAATTCACCCCTCCACTTT. Its translation is CASTGNYNSPLHF.

This clone has just one count. The V call is TRBV7-8, the J call TRBJ2-2; D uncertain. The CDR3 consists of 18 residues. Germline-derived CDR1 and CDR2 are SGHVS and FQNEAQ. V lost 1 base and J 3 bases, leaving 18 bases between the germline ends. Written as DNA, the CDR3 is TGTGCCAGCAGCTTAGAAATACGGTCGGTCCGAGACACCGGGGAGCTGTTTTTT. Translation: CASSLEIRSVRDTGELFF.

This sequence joins TRBV5-1 and TRBJ2-7; tentatively, D is TRBD1 (5 bases). V gave up 1 base and J gave up 5 bases, with 13 bases separating them. CDR3 length: 14 residues. Germline values: CDR1 SGHRS, CDR2 YFSETQ. CDR3 region: CASSLRQGGHEQYF. DNA of the CDR3: TGCGCCAGCAGCTTGCGGCAGGGTGGCCACGAGCAGTACTTC.

This clone has just one count. The chain links TRBV7-7 to TRBJ1-3; D is unclear. Germline V gives CDR1 SSHAT, CDR2 FNYEAQ (reference sequence). The CDR3 length is 15 residues. Trimming took 1 base from V and 3 from J, leaving 10 bases between them. This CDR3 reads CASSLGAGDGNTIYF. The CDR3 region has the DNA TGTGCCAGCAGCTTAGGGGCAGGTGATGGAAACACCATATATTTT.

DNA of the CDR3: TGTGCCAGCAGCCAGGGACTGTCAATAGATACGCAGTATTTT. Protein: CASSQGLSIDTQYF. The chain uses TRBV7-9 and TRBJ2-3; D perhaps matches TRBD2 (6 bases). The CDR3 length is 14 residues. Germline-derived CDR1 and CDR2 are SEHNR and FQNEAQ (reference sequence). Trimming stripped 5 bases from V and 5 bases from J, with 14 bases between.

This clone turned up a few times. Within the sample, other DNA sequences also encode this same CDR3. The chain employs TRBV19 and TRBJ2-2, with unresolved D. CDR3 length: 13 residues. V dropped 3 bases and J dropped 5 bases, with 7 bases sitting between them. Germline lookup yields CDR1 LNHDA and CDR2 SQIVND (reference sequence). The CDR3 DNA sequence: TGTGCCAGTAGTATCTCCGTTACCGGGGAGCTGTTTTTT. Its protein product is CASSISVTGELFF.

Comments on this clone: At one end the junction does not follow the germline gene, possibly because of a read error. Additional DNA sequences in this sample encode the identical CDR3. This sequence joins TRBV3-1 (or the pseudogene TRBV3-2) and TRBJ1-3; D unclear. The CDR3 covers 12 residues. Germline V lookup: CDR1 LGHDT, CDR2 YNNKEL (reference sequence). The CDR3 coding sequence is TGTGCCAGCAGTCAAGAGCGGGACACCATATATTTT. Protein sequence: CASSQERDTIYF.

The chain is built from TRBV30 and TRBJ2-3; weak D call: TRBD2 (5 bases). The ends were cut back, 2 bases at V and 0 bases at J, with 9 bases in the middle. The CDR3 totals 14 residues. Germline assignment: CDR1 GTSNPN and CDR2 SVGIG (reference sequence). CDR3 nucleotides: TGTGCCTGGAGTCCCGGACTGAGCACAGATACGCAGTATTTT. Amino acids: CAWSPGLSTDTQYF.

The table lists this clone with a count of one. One end of the junction fails to match germline, which may point to a read error. J is TRBJ1-1 and V is TRBV6-1; D might be TRBD1 (6 bases). Germline assignment: CDR1 MNHNS and CDR2 SASEGT. This CDR3 region has 11 residues. The CDR3 sequence: CASNEQGEAFF. The DNA of the CDR3 is TGTGCCAGCAATGAACAGGGTGAAGCTTTCTTT.

A few counts support this clone. The chain joins TRBV10-1 to TRBJ2-7, with TRBD1 identical over 8 bases. The CDR3 totals 13 residues. Looked up from germline, CDR1 is WNHNN and CDR2 is SYGVQD (reference sequence). After removal of 5 bases from V and 4 bases from J, the junction contained 4 bases not matched to a gene. CDR3 in amino acids: CASSRTGSYEQYF. The CDR3 bases are TGCGCCAGCAGTCGGACAGGGTCATACGAGCAGTACTTC.